Listed below are T cell receptor beta chains from one sample, sequenced in a study of blood T cell repertoires in COVID-19. The repertoire was sequenced with immunoSEQ multiplex PCR; TCRdb's copy has only in-frame clones and lacks some. The sample includes 32,000 or so clones, approximately 90% of them seen just once. The sample was peripheral blood. The receptors derive from a man between 45 and 60 years old with active or convalescent COVID-19. Each CDR3 is given with its conserved first and last residue. Each record gives: CDR3 length, clone size, J gene, V gene, D gene, CDR3 DNA, CDR3 protein. The D gene is left open where the match is weak. Clone size is shown for a subset of rows, as once, few, many or a class of expanded clone.

15	-	TRBJ2-1	TRBV7-8	-	TGTGCCAGCAGCCCCTTCCGCGGGATCGATTATGAGCAGTTCTTC	CASSPFRGIDYEQFF
13	-	TRBJ2-7	TRBV10-3	-	TGTGCCATCAGTGAGTCGGGAGGAGGGGAGCAGTACTTC	CAISESGGGEQYF
16	once	TRBJ2-5	TRBV6-5	TRBD2	TGTGCCAGCAGTTTCCGACTAGCGGGAGGAGGGGAGACCCAGTACTTC	CASSFRLAGGGETQYF
16	-	TRBJ2-5	TRBV19	TRBD2	TGTGCCAGTAGTATAGGACTAGCGGGAGGCGGGGAGACCCAGTACTTC	CASSIGLAGGGETQYF
15	-	TRBJ2-5	TRBV5-1	-	TGCGCCAGCAGCTCCGGGACATCCGAGGGAGAGACCCAGTACTTC	CASSSGTSEGETQYF
13	-	TRBJ1-5	TRBV29-1	-	TGCAGCGTTGTTGGGAGGGTTGGTCAGCCCCAGCATTTT	CSVVGRVGQPQHF
15	once	TRBJ2-1	TRBV7-2	TRBD2	TGTGCCAGCAGCCCCAGCGGGAGGGCCGACAATGAGCAGTTCTTC	CASSPSGRADNEQFF
17	-	TRBJ2-7	TRBV7-2	-	TGTGCCAGCAGCTTAGGCGGTACTAGTACGTTTGGAAGGGAGCAGTACTTC	CASSLGGTSTFGREQYF
12	few	TRBJ2-7	TRBV5-1	TRBD1	TGCGCCAGCAGCCAGGGGGCCTACGAGCAGTACTTC	CASSQGAYEQYF
18	-	TRBJ2-1	TRBV3-1/TRBV3-2	-	TGTGCCAGCAGCCCACCGGGCAGTGGAGGGGGACAGTACAATGAGCAGTTCTTC	CASSPPGSGGGQYNEQFF
14	-	TRBJ2-1	TRBV29-1	TRBD1	TGCAGCGTTGGAGGGGGCGCAGATAGGAATGAGCAGTTCTTC	CSVGGGADRNEQFF
15	-	TRBJ2-7	TRBV19	-	TGTGCCAGTAGTATAGGTTTAGGAGCCCCCAACGAGCAGTACTTC	CASSIGLGAPNEQYF
14	once	TRBJ1-5	TRBV28	-	TGTGCCAGCAGTTTTCCCAGGGGTTATCAGCCCCAGCATTTT	CASSFPRGYQPQHF
17	-	TRBJ2-5	TRBV10-3	TRBD2	TGTGCCATCAGTGGATCAAAAGCGGGAGGGTCCCAAGAGACCCAGTACTTC	CAISGSKAGGSQETQYF
15	-	TRBJ1-2	TRBV10-3	-	TGTGCCATCAGTAGAGAGACACCGAGCGGCTATGGCTACACCTTC	CAISRETPSGYGYTF
14	-	TRBJ2-1	TRBV29-1	TRBD2	TGCAGCGCTGGACTAGCGGACTCCTACAATGAGCAGTTCTTC	CSAGLADSYNEQFF
14	-	TRBJ2-2	TRBV10-1	TRBD2	TGCGCCAGCAGACGGAGCGGGAGCCACGGGGAGCTGTTTTTT	CASRRSGSHGELFF
16	once	TRBJ2-5	TRBV14	TRBD1	TGTGCCAGCAGCAGAAGAGAGGACAGGGGTGATCAGACCCAGTACTTC	CASSRREDRGDQTQYF
14	-	TRBJ2-7	TRBV27	-	TGTGCCAGCAGTCCGGGACTTCCTCCCTACGAGCAGTACTTC	CASSPGLPPYEQYF
14	-	TRBJ2-7	TRBV5-1	-	TGCGCCAGCAGCCTACTTTCGGGGGGCCGCGAGCAGTACTTC	CASSLLSGGREQYF
15	-	TRBJ2-1	TRBV10-1	TRBD1	TGCGCCAGCAGTGAGGCCGGGACAGGGTACAATGAGCAGTTCTTC	CASSEAGTGYNEQFF
16	-	TRBJ2-3	TRBV27	TRBD2	TGTGCCAGCAGGGCGGTGGGGCTAGCGGGATCAGATACGCAGTATTTT	CASRAVGLAGSDTQYF
19	-	TRBJ2-1	TRBV3-1/TRBV3-2	TRBD2	TGTGCCAGCAGCCCCTGGATAGCGGGAGCTAGTTCAGGATACAATGAGCAGTTCTTC	CASSPWIAGASSGYNEQFF
18	-	TRBJ1-4	TRBV11-2	TRBD1	TGTGCCAGCAACCAAGGCCGCGGGACAGGGCTACGGGATGAAAAACTGTTTTTT	CASNQGRGTGLRDEKLFF
18	-	TRBJ2-1	TRBV18	TRBD2	TGTGCCAGCTCACCACCTTATGGAGCGGGAGGGCCCTACAATGAGCAGTTCTTC	CASSPPYGAGGPYNEQFF
15	-	TRBJ2-7	TRBV11-2	TRBD2	TGTGCCAGCAGCTTCGGGACTAGCGGTACCTACGAGCAGTACTTC	CASSFGTSGTYEQYF
13	once	TRBJ2-7	TRBV2	TRBD2	TGTGCCAGCATCTCCGGGGGGGTCCACGAGCAGTACTTC	CASISGGVHEQYF
16	-	TRBJ2-3	TRBV24-1	-	TGTGCCACCAGTGATGTTAGACAGACATTCACAGATACGCAGTATTTT	CATSDVRQTFTDTQYF
12	-	TRBJ2-3	TRBV21-1	-	TGTGCCCGTACGTACTGCACAGATACGCAGTATTTT	CARTYCTDTQYF
17	-	TRBJ1-5	TRBV21-1	-	TGTGCCAGCAGCAAAAACTGGGCGGGACGGCTCAATCAGCCCCAGCATTTT	CASSKNWAGRLNQPQHF
14	-	TRBJ2-7	TRBV28	TRBD1	TGTGCCAGTTATTCCGGGACAGGGGTCTACGAGCAGTACTTC	CASYSGTGVYEQYF
13	few	TRBJ2-3	TRBV29-1	TRBD1	TGCAGCGTTGATACAGGGGGCACAGATACGCAGTATTTT	CSVDTGGTDTQYF
14	-	TRBJ2-4	TRBV4-1	-	TGCGCCAGCAGCCAAGACCCTTTCGGAGACATTCAGTACTTC	CASSQDPFGDIQYF
14	once	TRBJ1-4	TRBV30	-	TGTGCCTGGAGTGTACGCGGGGTTAATGAAAAACTGTTTTTT	CAWSVRGVNEKLFF
15	once	TRBJ1-1	TRBV7-9	-	TGTGCCAGCAGCTTCGGAGGGGTCATGAACACTGAAGCTTTCTTT	CASSFGGVMNTEAFF
15	-	TRBJ1-4	TRBV28	-	TGTGCCAGCAGTTATGCAGGGGCAACTAATGAAAAACTGTTTTTT	CASSYAGATNEKLFF
15	-	TRBJ2-7	TRBV11-2	-	TGTGCCAGCAGCCCTACCTCAAGTCCGTCCTACGAGCAGTACTTC	CASSPTSSPSYEQYF